This T cell receptor (beta chain) was identified during a study of T cell responses to AZD1222 COVID-19 vaccine. Study-wide context: Investigators merged groups given second doses at roughly 4 or roughly 12 weeks.

The CDR3 loop spans 16 amino acids. Trimming cost V 6 bases and J 3 bases; bases outside gene matches: 11. Germline V CDR1 and CDR2: MNHEY, SMNVEV (reference sequence). Sequencing used immunoSEQ multiplex PCR; TCRdb keeps in-frame clones, though not all of them. The data show roughly 45,000 clones, over 60% seen once. Broader study findings: Spike-wide coverage was observed for vaccine-associated CD4 TCRs, with dominant responses at 160-218 and 743-854. Sampling that yielded the repertoires occurred only after the peak T cell response. Donors were largely white British and mainly female; clonal diversity was possibly underestimated.

In the case of this clone: Its antigen is not identified.

This TCR derives from an adult in good health. V and J are TRBV27 and TRBJ1-5; TRBD1 agrees at 7 bases. This material consisted of peripheral blood, taken on day 0 of AZD1222 vaccination. Here the CDR3 reads CASRPQGTTPNQPQHF. CDR3 in DNA: TGTGCCAGCAGACCACAGGGGACAACCCCCAATCAGCCCCAGCATTTT.